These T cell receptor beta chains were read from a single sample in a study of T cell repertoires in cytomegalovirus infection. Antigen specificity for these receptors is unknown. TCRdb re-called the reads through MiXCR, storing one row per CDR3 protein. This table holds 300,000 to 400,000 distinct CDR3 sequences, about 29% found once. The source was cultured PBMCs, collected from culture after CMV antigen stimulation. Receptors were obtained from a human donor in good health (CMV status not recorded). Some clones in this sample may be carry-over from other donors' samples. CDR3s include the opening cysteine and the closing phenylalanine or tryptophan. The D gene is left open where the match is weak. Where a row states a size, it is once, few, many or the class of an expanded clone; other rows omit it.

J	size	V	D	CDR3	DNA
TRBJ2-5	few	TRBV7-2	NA	CASSGRVGRTQYF	TGTGCCAGCAGCGGCCGCGTCGGACGGACCCAGTACTTC
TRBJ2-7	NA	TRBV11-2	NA	CASSPQGTEQYF	TGTGCCAGCAGCCCCCAAGGAACCGAGCAGTACTTC
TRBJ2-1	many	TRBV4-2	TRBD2	CASSQEALAGYNEQFF	TGTGCCAGCAGCCAAGAGGCCCTAGCGGGGTACAATGAGCAGTTCTTC
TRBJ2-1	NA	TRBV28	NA	CASSLGLALGGEQFF	TGTGCCAGCAGTTTAGGGTTGGCTTTGGGCGGTGAGCAGTTCTTC
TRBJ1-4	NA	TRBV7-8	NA	CASSLGEAEKLFF	TGTGCCAGCAGCTTGGGTGAAGCTGAAAAACTGTTTTTT
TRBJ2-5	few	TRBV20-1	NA	CSARQETQYF	TGCAGTGCTCGGCAAGAGACCCAGTACTTC
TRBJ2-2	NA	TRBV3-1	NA	CASNHRATGELFF	TGTGCCAGCAACCACAGGGCCACCGGGGAGCTGTTTTTT
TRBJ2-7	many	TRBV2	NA	CASNKRGYEQYF	TGTGCCAGCAACAAACGGGGGTACGAGCAGTACTTC
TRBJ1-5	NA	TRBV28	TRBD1	CASSLRDRSNQPQHF	TGTGCCAGCAGTTTAAGGGACAGGTCCAATCAGCCCCAGCATTTT
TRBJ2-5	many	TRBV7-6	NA	CASSLPGTETQYF	TGTGCCAGCAGTCTCCCAGGGACAGAGACCCAGTACTTC
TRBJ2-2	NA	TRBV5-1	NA	CASSLARELFF	TGCGCCAGCAGCTTGGCGCGGGAGCTGTTTTTT
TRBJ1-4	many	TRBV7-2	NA	CASSWGRGHNEKLFF	TGTGCCAGCAGCTGGGGGCGGGGACATAATGAAAAACTGTTTTTT
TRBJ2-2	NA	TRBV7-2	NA	CASSLVGSNTGELFF	TGTGCCAGCAGCTTAGTAGGGAGTAACACCGGGGAGCTGTTTTTT
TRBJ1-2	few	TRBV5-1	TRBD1	CASSLPTGVDYGYTF	TGCGCCAGCAGCTTGCCCACAGGGGTGGACTATGGCTACACCTTC
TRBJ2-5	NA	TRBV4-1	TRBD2	CAGSQAPGTSGRWVETQYF	TGCGCCGGCAGCCAAGCCCCTGGGACTAGCGGGAGATGGGTAGAGACCCAGTACTTC